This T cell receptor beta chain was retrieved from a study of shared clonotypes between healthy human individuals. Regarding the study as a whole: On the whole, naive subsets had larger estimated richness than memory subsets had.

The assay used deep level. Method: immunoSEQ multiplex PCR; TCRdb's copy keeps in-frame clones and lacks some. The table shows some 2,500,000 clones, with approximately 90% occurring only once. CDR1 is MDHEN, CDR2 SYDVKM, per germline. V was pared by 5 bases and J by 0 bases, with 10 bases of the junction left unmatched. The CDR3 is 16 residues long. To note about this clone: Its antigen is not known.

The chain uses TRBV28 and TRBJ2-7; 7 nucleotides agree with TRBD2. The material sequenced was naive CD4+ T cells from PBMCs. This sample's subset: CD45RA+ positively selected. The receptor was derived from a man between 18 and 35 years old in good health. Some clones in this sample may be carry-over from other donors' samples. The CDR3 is CASSPLAVLVSYEQYF. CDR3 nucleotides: TGTGCCAGCAGTCCCCTAGCGGTTTTGGTCTCCTACGAGCAGTACTTC.